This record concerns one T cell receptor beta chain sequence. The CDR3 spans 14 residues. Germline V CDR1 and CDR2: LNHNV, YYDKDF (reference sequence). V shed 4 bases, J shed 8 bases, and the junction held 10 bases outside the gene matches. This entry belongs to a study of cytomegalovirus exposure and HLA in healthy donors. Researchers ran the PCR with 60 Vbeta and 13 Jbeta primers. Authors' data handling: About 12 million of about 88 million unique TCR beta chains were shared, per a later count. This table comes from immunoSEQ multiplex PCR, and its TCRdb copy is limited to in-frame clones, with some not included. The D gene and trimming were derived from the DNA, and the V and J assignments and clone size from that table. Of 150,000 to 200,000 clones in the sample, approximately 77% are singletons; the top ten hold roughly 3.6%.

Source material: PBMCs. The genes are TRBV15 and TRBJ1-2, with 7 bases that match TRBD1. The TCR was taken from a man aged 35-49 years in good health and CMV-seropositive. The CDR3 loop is CATSTSSTGYGYTF. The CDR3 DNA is TGTGCCACCAGCACCTCCTCGACAGGGTACGGCTACACCTTC.